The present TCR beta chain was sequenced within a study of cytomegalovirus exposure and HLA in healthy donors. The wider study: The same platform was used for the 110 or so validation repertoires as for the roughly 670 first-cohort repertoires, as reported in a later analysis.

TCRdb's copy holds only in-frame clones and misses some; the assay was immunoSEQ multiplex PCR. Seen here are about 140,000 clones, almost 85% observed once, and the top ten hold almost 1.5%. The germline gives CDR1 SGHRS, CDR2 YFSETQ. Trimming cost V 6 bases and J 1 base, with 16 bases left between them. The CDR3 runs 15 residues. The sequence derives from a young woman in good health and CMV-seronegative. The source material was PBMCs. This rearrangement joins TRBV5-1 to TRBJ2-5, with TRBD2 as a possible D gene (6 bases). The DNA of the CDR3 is TGCGCCAGCACGTTGGCGGCGGGGATCCAAGAGACCCAGTACTTC. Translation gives CASTLAAGIQETQYF.